These 28 T cell receptor beta chains originate from one sample sequenced in a study of human T cells and chemical hapten exposure (dated by TCRdb to the early 2020s). The label giving this sample's time point can be read as: healthy volunteer bleed at 6 weeks. Total RNA was extracted from unfractionated whole blood collected in Tempus Blood RNA tubes. Receptors were amplified or captured by RACE. The run used a NextSeq 500. TCRdb reprocessed the public reads (quality trimming at Q25 with fastp, clone calling with MiXCR) and kept in-frame beta chains. Each record represents a unique CDR3 protein, reported with the most common genes and DNA among its rows. In all, the sample holds approximately 81,000 distinct CDR3 sequences, and roughly 8.6% of those were seen once. Together, the top ten hold around 1.4% of the sample. The sample taken for sequencing was whole blood. The origin of the receptors is a male donor in good health. Some clones in this sample may be carry-over from other donors' samples.

In its sample, this clonotype was seen many times. V usage is TRBV4-1 and J usage is TRBJ2-1; 9 nucleotides align to TRBD1. With V trimmed by 4 bases and J by 6 bases, 7 bases remained unmatched. The CDR3 is 15 amino acids. Germline V gene data show CDR1 as MGHRA and CDR2 as YSYEKL. The CDR3 here is CASSPRDRVSNEQFF. CDR3 nucleotide sequence: TGCGCCAGCAGCCCCCGGGACAGGGTGTCCAATGAGCAGTTCTTC.

This clonotype was seen only a few times. The V call is TRBV27, the J call TRBJ2-3; no reliable D call. Trimming shortened V by 4 bases and J by 0 bases, and 8 bases separated the two germline ends. Germline V gene data show CDR1 as MNHEY and CDR2 as SMNVEV (reference sequence). This CDR3 has 14 residues. Here the CDR3 DNA reads TGTGCCAGCAGTTCCTTAGGGAGCACAGATACGCAGTATTTT. It encodes CASSSLGSTDTQYF.

This clonotype was picked up many times. V gene TRBV7-2 combines with J gene TRBJ2-7, with D tentatively TRBD2 (6 bases). CDR3 size: 13 residues. CDR1 is SGHTA, CDR2 FQGNSA, per germline. Trimming removed 4 bases from V and 3 bases from J, with 10 bases in between. CDR3 sequence: CASSSAGGYEQYF. CDR3 in DNA: TGTGCCAGCAGCTCCGCCGGGGGCTACGAGCAGTACTTC. The full variable domain, in which reference TRBV7-2 and TRBJ2-7 provide the parts outside the CDR3, is GAGVSQSPSNKVTEKGKDVELRCDPISGHTALYWYRQSLGQGLEFLIYFQGNSAPDKSGLPSDRFSAERTGGSVSTLTIQRTQQEDSAVYLCASSSAGGYEQYFGPGTRLTVT.

The rearrangement uses TRBV12-3 or TRBV12-4 and TRBJ2-1, with 7 bases identical to TRBD1. The CDR3 has 13 residues. The trim removed 6 bases at V and 7 bases at J, leaving 6 bases unmatched. CDR3 amino acids: CASSIQGWNEQFF. In DNA, the CDR3 is TGTGCCAGCAGCATACAGGGGTGGAATGAGCAGTTCTTC.

This clonotype has a count of ten or more. The gene calls are TRBV7-9 and TRBJ2-2; 7 bases are a match to TRBD2. This CDR3 is 16 amino acids long. From germline, CDR1 is SEHNR and CDR2 FQNEAQ (reference sequence). Losses at the gene ends were 5 bases for V and 1 base for J; bases not matched to a gene: 7. This CDR3 reads CASSQQSGKNTGELFF. DNA of the CDR3: TGTGCCAGCAGCCAACAAAGCGGGAAGAACACCGGGGAGCTGTTTTTT.

This clonotype came up a few times. V and J are TRBV12-3 or TRBV12-4 and TRBJ1-1; D unclear. The ends were cut back, 3 bases at V and 4 bases at J, with 3 bases in the middle. CDR3 length: 11 amino acids. The DNA for the CDR3 is TGTGCCAGCAGTTTCTCCACTGAAGCTTTCTTT. Its protein is CASSFSTEAFF.

This chain links TRBV6-5 with TRBJ1-5; tentatively, D is TRBD1 (6 bases). Between the trimmed V and J ends, which lost 6 bases and 7 bases, there was a span of 13 bases. This CDR3 region has 13 residues. The germline V gene has CDR1 MNHEY and CDR2 SVGAGI. In DNA form, the CDR3 reads TGTGCCAGCAGCCCCGACAGGTTACAGCCCCAGCATTTT. Encoded protein: CASSPDRLQPQHF.

This clonotype has just a few counts. V gene TRBV5-6 combines with J gene TRBJ2-7; 8 bases are shared with TRBD1. This CDR3 region has 15 residues. Per germline, CDR1 SGHDT and CDR2 YYEEEE. J lost 3 bases, V lost 2 bases, and 7 bases had no gene match. CDR3 sequence: CASSFLDRGIYEQYF. CDR3 nucleotide sequence: TGTGCCAGCAGCTTCTTAGACAGGGGAATCTACGAGCAGTACTTC.

The chain recombines TRBV20-1 with TRBJ1-2, with D perhaps TRBD1 (6 bases). Germline CDR1 DFQATT, CDR2 SNEGSKA (reference sequence). This CDR3 region has 14 residues. V lost 1 base, J lost 4 bases, and 13 bases lay in between. CDR3 nucleotides: TGCAGTGCTAGAGCCGACAGGTTCCTCTATGGCTACACCTTC. Translating gives CSARADRFLYGYTF.

This clonotype has at least ten counts. The chain joins TRBV29-1 to TRBJ2-3; no firm D call. Germline assignment: CDR1 SQVTM and CDR2 ANQGSEA. V gave up 1 base and J gave up 7 bases, with 12 bases separating them. There are 13 residues in the CDR3. Here the CDR3 reads CSVEVGVFNTQYF. The CDR3 DNA sequence: TGCAGCGTTGAAGTAGGCGTCTTTAATACGCAGTATTTT.

This clonotype was seen a few times. J is TRBJ1-5 and V is TRBV19; 7 nucleotides agree with TRBD1. V was clipped by 5 bases and J by 2 bases; unmatched bases: 6. Germline-derived CDR1 and CDR2 are LNHDA and SQIVND (reference sequence). The CDR3 has 15 residues. CDR3 sequence: CASSLQGVGNQPQHF. The CDR3, as DNA: TGTGCCAGTAGTCTCCAGGGGGTTGGCAATCAGCCCCAGCATTTT.

J is TRBJ1-6 and V is TRBV27, with D possibly matching TRBD1 (6 bases). This CDR3 contains 14 residues. Germline values: CDR1 MNHEY, CDR2 SMNVEV (reference sequence). Trimming stripped 7 bases from V and 6 bases from J, with 13 bases between. The CDR3 sequence is CASTQSGVNSPLHF. CDR3 sequence (DNA): TGTGCCAGCACCCAATCAGGGGTTAATTCACCCCTCCACTTT.

This sequence joins TRBV29-1 and TRBJ2-7, with a possible D match to TRBD2 (5 bases). Looked up from germline, CDR1 is SQVTM and CDR2 is ANQGSEA. Trimming took 7 bases from V and 7 from J, leaving 20 bases between them. The CDR3 totals 13 residues. The CDR3 sequence is CSGGVGGRGEQYF. The DNA of the CDR3 is TGCAGCGGCGGAGTGGGCGGCAGAGGGGAGCAGTACTTC.

This clonotype has just a few counts. This chain uses TRBV18 with TRBJ2-7; D unclear. The V and J ends lost 2 bases and 5 bases respectively, with 10 bases between them. This CDR3 has 13 residues. Germline-derived CDR1 and CDR2 are KGHSH and LQKENI. The CDR3 spells CASSPSARNEQYF. The CDR3 nucleotides read TGTGCCAGCTCACCATCAGCCCGGAACGAGCAGTACTTC.

This clonotype occurred a few times. The chain uses TRBV5-1 and TRBJ1-4, with 9 bases aligning to TRBD1. The CDR3 has 17 residues. Trimming at V came to 0 bases and at J to 0 bases, leaving 3 bases not matched to a gene. Germline lookup yields CDR1 SGHRS and CDR2 YFSETQ. The CDR3 DNA is TGCGCCAGCAGCTTGGGGGACAGGGAGTCAACTAATGAAAAACTGTTTTTT. This gives the protein CASSLGDRESTNEKLFF. The variable domain in full, with the rest retrieved from reference TRBV5-1 and TRBJ1-4, is KAGVTQTPRYLIKTRGQQVTLSCSPISGHRSVSWYQQTPGQGLQFLFEYFSETQRNKGNFPGRFSGRQFSNSRSEMNVSTLELGDSALYLCASSLGDRESTNEKLFFGSGTQLSVL.

The chain combines TRBV5-5 with TRBJ2-1; 11 bases map to TRBD2. CDR3 size: 15 residues. CDR1 SGHKS and CDR2 YYEKEE come from the germline V gene (reference sequence). V shed 0 bases, J shed 6 bases, and the junction held 2 bases outside the gene matches. This chain's CDR3 is CASSLVLAGVNEQFF. The CDR3 nucleotides are TGTGCCAGCAGCTTGGTACTAGCGGGAGTCAATGAGCAGTTCTTC. Full variable domain (remainder filled in from reference TRBV5-5 and TRBJ2-1): DAGVTQSPTHLIKTRGQQVTLRCSPISGHKSVSWYQQVLGQGPQFIFQYYEKEERGRGNFPDRFSARQFPNYSSELNVNALLLGDSALYLCASSLVLAGVNEQFFGPGTRLTVL.

This clonotype has just a few counts. The chain recombines TRBV6-5 with TRBJ2-7, with D perhaps TRBD1 (6 bases). The germline V and J ends were trimmed by 6 bases and 0 bases, with 6 bases remaining between them. This CDR3 is built from 12 residues. The germline CDR1 and CDR2 sequences are MNHEY and SVGAGI. The CDR3 DNA sequence: TGTGCCAGCAGAGGGGGCTCCTACGAGCAGTACTTC. It specifies CASRGGSYEQYF.

This clonotype came up a few times. The chain combines TRBV7-2 with TRBJ2-7; TRBD1 agrees at 10 bases. J gave up 3 bases and V 3 bases, and 5 bases lay outside the gene matches. Germline CDR1 reads SGHTA; CDR2 reads FQGNSA. The CDR3 extends over 15 amino acids. The CDR3 loop is CASSFVGTGDYEQYF. CDR3 nucleotide sequence: TGTGCCAGCAGCTTCGTGGGGACAGGGGACTACGAGCAGTACTTC.

This clonotype was seen at least ten times. DNA for the CDR3: TGTGCCAGCAGTGACAAGCGGGGGAGCTCCTACAATGAGCAGTTCTTC. Protein sequence: CASSDKRGSSYNEQFF. The chain combines TRBV6-4 with TRBJ2-1; 8 nucleotides agree with TRBD2. V was clipped by 2 bases and J by 0 bases; unmatched bases: 3. Germline-derived CDR1 and CDR2 are MRHNA and SNTAGT. The CDR3 loop spans 16 amino acids.

V gene TRBV25-1 combines with J gene TRBJ2-5, with a possible D match to TRBD2 (5 bases). This CDR3 is built from 16 residues. Germline CDR1 and CDR2: MGHDK and SYGVNS. Trimming cost V 1 base and J 7 bases, with 19 bases left between them. CDR3 DNA sequence: TGTGCCAGCAGTGAATTTGAGGGCAGGCGTCCCGGGACCCAGTACTTC. Protein sequence: CASSEFEGRRPGTQYF.

This clonotype was seen more than once but under ten times. The chain is built from TRBV12-3 or TRBV12-4 and TRBJ2-3; no firm D call. The CDR3 has 19 residues. The V gene lost 2 bases and the J gene lost 5 bases, with 26 bases spanning the gap. The CDR3 coding sequence is TGTGCCAGCAGTTTAAGGCTGCGACTCCCGACCTCTCATGGAGATACGCAGTATTTT. Amino acids: CASSLRLRLPTSHGDTQYF.

The chain is built from TRBV20-1 and TRBJ1-1; TRBD1 aligns across 8 bases. The germline gives CDR1 DFQATT, CDR2 SNEGSKA (reference sequence). The CDR3 has 15 amino acids. The J segment lost 1 base and the V segment lost 0 bases, leaving 4 bases of the junction unmatched. The CDR3 DNA sequence: TGCAGTGCTAGAGAACGGACAGGGAAGAACACTGAAGCTTTCTTT. Encoded protein: CSARERTGKNTEAFF.

The genes are TRBV24-1 and TRBJ2-2, with D possibly TRBD1 on 6 matching bases. The CDR3 covers 14 residues. The V gene's germline CDR1 is KGHDR and CDR2 SFDVKD. V was shortened by 10 bases and J by 3 bases, with 14 bases between the two germline ends. CDR3 sequence (DNA): TGTGCCACAGAAGGGACAACTCACACCGGGGAGCTGTTTTTT. It yields the protein CATEGTTHTGELFF.

This clonotype has more than one count but fewer than ten. The chain combines TRBV12-3 or TRBV12-4 with TRBJ2-7; D call uncertain. The length of the CDR3 is 15 residues. Trimming shortened V by 1 base and J by 0 bases, and 10 bases separated the two germline ends. The CDR3 DNA sequence: TGTGCCAGCAGTTTAGGGGTCGCAAGCTCCTACGAGCAGTACTTC. This gives the protein CASSLGVASSYEQYF.

The table lists this clonotype with a few counts. The chain is built from TRBV20-1 and TRBJ2-3, with D perhaps matching TRBD2 (6 bases). With 5 bases removed from V and 2 bases from J, the gap between germline ends came to 14 bases. Germline CDR1 DFQATT, CDR2 SNEGSKA (reference sequence). The CDR3 spans 14 residues. The CDR3 DNA is TGCAGTGCTGCCCTTAGCGGCAACACAGATACGCAGTATTTT. Translation: CSAALSGNTDTQYF.

This clonotype has only a few counts. This chain uses TRBV11-2 with TRBJ2-1; D may be TRBD2 (5 bases). This CDR3 is built from 14 residues. V dropped 1 base and J dropped 6 bases, with 10 bases sitting between them. Germline assignment: CDR1 SGHAT and CDR2 FQNNGV. CDR3 DNA sequence: TGTGCCAGCAGCTTAGCGGGAATAAGCAATGAGCAGTTCTTC. This sequence encodes CASSLAGISNEQFF.

V gene TRBV7-2 combines with J gene TRBJ2-7; 10 nucleotides line up with TRBD1. Germline V gene lookup returns CDR1 SGHTA and CDR2 FQGNSA. The CDR3 runs to 15 residues. V gave up 1 base and J gave up 5 bases; unmatched junction bases: 5. The CDR3 DNA reads as TGTGCCAGCAGCTTAGAGACAGGGGGCTTAAACGAGCAGTACTTC. Its protein product is CASSLETGGLNEQYF. The complete variable domain, with remaining parts taken from reference TRBV7-2 and TRBJ2-7, reads GAGVSQSPSNKVTEKGKDVELRCDPISGHTALYWYRQSLGQGLEFLIYFQGNSAPDKSGLPSDRFSAERTGGSVSTLTIQRTQQEDSAVYLCASSLETGGLNEQYFGPGTRLTVT.

This clonotype was picked up a small number of times. The chain recombines TRBV25-1 with TRBJ2-5; 7 bases match TRBD2. The V and J ends lost 8 bases and 3 bases, in that order; junction bases with no gene match: 6. In germline, CDR1 is MGHDK, CDR2 SYGVNS. The CDR3 runs to 13 residues. In nucleotides, the CDR3 is TGTGCCAGCCGCAGACTAGCCGAAGAGACCCAGTACTTC. Protein product: CASRRLAEETQYF. Complete variable domain (other parts from reference TRBV25-1 and TRBJ2-5): EADIYQTPRYLVIGTGKKITLECSQTMGHDKMYWYQQDPGMELHLIHYSYGVNSTEKGDLSSESTVSRIRTEHFPLTLESARPSHTSQYLCASRRLAEETQYFGPGTRLLVL.